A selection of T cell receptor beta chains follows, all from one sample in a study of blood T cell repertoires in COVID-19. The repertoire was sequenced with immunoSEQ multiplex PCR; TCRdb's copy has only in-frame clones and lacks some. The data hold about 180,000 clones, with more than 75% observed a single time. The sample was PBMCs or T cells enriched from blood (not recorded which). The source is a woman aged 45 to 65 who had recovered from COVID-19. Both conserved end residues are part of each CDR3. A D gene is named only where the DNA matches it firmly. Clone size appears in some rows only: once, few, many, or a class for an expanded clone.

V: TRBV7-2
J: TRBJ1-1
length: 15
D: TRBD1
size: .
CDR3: CASSLAPVGQGAAFF
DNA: TGTGCCAGCAGCTTAGCCCCGGTTGGACAGGGGGCTGCTTTCTTT

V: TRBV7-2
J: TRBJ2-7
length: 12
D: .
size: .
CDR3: CASSSDTGSQSF
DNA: TGTGCCAGCAGCTCCGATACGGGTTCCCAGAGCTTC

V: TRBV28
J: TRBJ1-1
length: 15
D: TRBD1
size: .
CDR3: CASSARPGGYPEAFF
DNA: TGTGCCAGCAGTGCGCGCCCAGGGGGCTATCCTGAAGCTTTCTTT

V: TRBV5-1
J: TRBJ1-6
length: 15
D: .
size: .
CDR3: CASSPDRSYNSPLHF
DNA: TGCGCCAGCAGCCCGGACAGATCCTATAATTCACCCCTCCACTTT

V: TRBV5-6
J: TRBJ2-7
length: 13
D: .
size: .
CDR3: CASSLVYSYEQYF
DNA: TGTGCCAGCAGCTTGGTTTACAGCTACGAGCAGTACTTC

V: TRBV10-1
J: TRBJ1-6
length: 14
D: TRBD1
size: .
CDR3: CASRVDRAPSPLHF
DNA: TGCGCCAGCAGGGTGGACAGGGCTCCTTCACCCCTCCACTTT

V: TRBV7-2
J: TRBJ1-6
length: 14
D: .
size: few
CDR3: CASSQGGYSSPLHF
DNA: TGTGCCAGCAGCCAAGGAGGGTACTCTTCACCCCTCCACTTT

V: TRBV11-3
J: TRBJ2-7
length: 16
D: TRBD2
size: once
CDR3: CASSLVSSRGEYEQYF
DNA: TGTGCCAGCAGCTTAGTATCGTCTCGGGGGGAGTACGAGCAGTACTTC

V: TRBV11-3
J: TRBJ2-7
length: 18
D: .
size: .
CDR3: CASSLDQLGTLGTYEQYF
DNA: TGTGCCAGCAGCTTAGATCAGTTGGGCACACTAGGAACCTACGAGCAGTACTTC

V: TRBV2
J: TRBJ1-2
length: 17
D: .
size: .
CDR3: CASSAVERGKSDYGYTF
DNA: TGTGCCAGCAGTGCCGTAGAGCGGGGGAAATCTGACTATGGCTACACCTTC

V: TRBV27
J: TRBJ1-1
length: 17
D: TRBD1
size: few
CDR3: CASSIIARQGANTEAFF
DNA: TGTGCCAGCAGCATCATTGCCCGACAGGGGGCTAACACTGAAGCTTTCTTT

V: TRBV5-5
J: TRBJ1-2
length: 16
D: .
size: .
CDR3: CASCNWTLAANYGYTF
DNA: TGTGCCAGCTGCAACTGGACATTAGCCGCTAACTATGGCTACACCTTC

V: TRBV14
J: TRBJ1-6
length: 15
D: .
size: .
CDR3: CASSQDRGHNSPLHF
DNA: TGTGCCAGCAGCCAAGACAGGGGACATAATTCACCCCTCCACTTT

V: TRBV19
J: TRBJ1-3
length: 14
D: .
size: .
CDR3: CASSIGNSGNTIYF
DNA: TGTGCCAGTAGTATAGGCAACTCCGGAAACACCATATATTTT

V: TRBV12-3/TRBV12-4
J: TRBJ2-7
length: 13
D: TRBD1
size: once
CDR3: CASSWDSSYEQYF
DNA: TGTGCCAGCAGCTGGGACAGCTCCTACGAGCAGTACTTC

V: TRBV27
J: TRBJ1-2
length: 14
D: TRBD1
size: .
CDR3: CASSLRGLGYGYTF
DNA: TGTGCCAGCAGTCTCAGGGGGCTAGGGTATGGCTACACCTTC

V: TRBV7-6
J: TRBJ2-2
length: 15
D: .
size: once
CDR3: CASSLVTGNTGELFF
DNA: TGTGCCAGCAGCTTAGTTACAGGGAACACCGGGGAGCTGTTTTTT

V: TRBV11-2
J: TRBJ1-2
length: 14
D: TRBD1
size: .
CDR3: CASSSPRGPSGYTF
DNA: TGTGCCAGCAGCTCTCCCAGGGGGCCGAGTGGCTACACCTTC

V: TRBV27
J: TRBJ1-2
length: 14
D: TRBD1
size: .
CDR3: CASRRTGDNYGYTF
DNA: TGTGCCAGCAGGCGAACAGGGGATAACTATGGCTACACCTTC